What follows is one TCR beta chain and its context. It has no known antigen specificity. Per-nucleotide qualities are absent, and no much larger clonotype sits a single base away. ICON enrollment began in early 2016, and the last patient was enrolled in 2018. A subcohort of around 76 patients provided fresh tumor and matched uninvolved tissue for in-depth immune analyses, with TCR sequencing among those analyses. No cell sorting was done, and TCR sequencing was instead run on DNA isolated from bulk tissue. The data derive from a study of tumor-infiltrating lymphocytes in localized non-small cell lung cancer (TCRdb year 2021). Some background on the complete study: The cohort covered several histologies, both smokers and never-smokers, and patients whose samples were collected after neoadjuvant chemotherapy. Each patient provided resected tumor tissue plus uninvolved lung tissue from the same patient, with the uninvolved lung tissue described as non-adjacent to the tumor. Flow cytometry, multiplex immunofluorescence, RNA-seq, exome sequencing and proteomics were applied to the same patients as TCR sequencing, which was one of several integrated assays. In total, the ICON cohort consisted of over a hundred surgical patients with localized non-small cell lung cancer who had their tumors resected. The paired tumor versus uninvolved lung comparison of immunoSEQ T-cell fraction included 45 to 65 patients.

TCR sequencing with the immunoSEQ assay provided the T-cell fraction in tumor and uninvolved lung tissue. Per the source publication's procedure: In the survival analysis, patients were divided into a high T-cell fraction group (upper tertile) and a low T-cell fraction group (lower two tertiles), and the two groups were compared using a log-rank test. A signed-rank test was used to test paired tumor versus uninvolved lung differences in T-cell fraction. TCRdb took over this immuneACCESS table, retaining in-frame rearrangements with V and J assigned. Such tables are incomplete; in checked studies, under half of the missing clones stem from an unresolved V gene, and the remainder is unexplained. V and J calls and clone size are given by that table; D and trimming were obtained from the DNA. The sample table records around 12,000 clones; 60% to 85% of these occur just once. The ten top clones hold about a sixth of the sample.

Including the terminal cysteine and phenylalanine, the CDR3 comprises 12 residues. Solely the CDR3 DNA is kept, with 36 bases framed from the first base. Taken from the germline V gene, the CDR1 and CDR2 loops are KGHSY and FQNENV. At the junction V is shortened by 1 base and J by 5 bases, with 5 bases in between. The full study reports these points: Consistent with immunofluorescence CD3 counts, TCRbeta sequencing supported greater T cell infiltration in tumors than in uninvolved lung tissue. TCR-derived T-cell fraction did not differ between the flow cytometry-defined immunotypes IM1 (good prognosis) and IM2 (poor prognosis). Because assay coverage varied across patients depending on available tissue quantity, TCR sequencing was performed for only a subset of the cohort. Because different assays used different pieces of the same tissue, intratumor heterogeneity could not be separated from technical variation.

This receptor was identified in a human donor with non-small cell lung cancer. The chain employs TRBV16 and TRBJ1-1; there is no confident call for the D gene. The sequencing sample was made of uninvolved lung tissue not adjacent to the tumor. CDR3 reads: CASSQWGTEAFF. In nucleotides, the sequence is TGTGCCAGCAGCCAATGGGGTACTGAAGCTTTCTTT.